Included here is one T cell receptor (beta chain) sequence, with context. Antigen specificity is unknown. Sorting defined conventional CD4 T cells as CD4+CD127+. The data originate from a study of B cell selection in AIRE deficiency. General observations from the study: With only TCRbeta sequenced, about 40% of shared healthy Treg sequences overlapped Tconv.

This table comes from immunoSEQ multiplex PCR, and its TCRdb copy is limited to in-frame clones, with some not included. Found here are some 25,000 clones, about 96% of them singletons; the top ten hold less than 0.25%. This CDR3 region has 13 residues. V lost 3 bases, J lost 6 bases, and 4 bases stayed unmatched. Germline lookup yields CDR1 SEHNR and CDR2 FQNEAQ (reference sequence). The TCR was taken from a human donor in good health. Sequencing used CD4+CD127+ conventional T cells sorted from PBMCs. This sequence joins TRBV7-9 and TRBJ1-2; 7 nucleotides match TRBD1. CDR3 sequence reads: CASSLSGGDGYTF. DNA of the CDR3: TGTGCCAGCAGCTTGTCAGGGGGGGATGGCTACACCTTC.